The present T cell receptor beta chain was sequenced within a study of T cell changes during pregnancy in multiple sclerosis. Here immunoSEQ multiplex PCR was the method, and the copy in TCRdb shows in-frame clones only, minus some. The table has about 51,000 clones, under 95% seen once. The CDR3 has 15 amino acids. Germline V gene data show CDR1 as LGHNA and CDR2 as YNFKEQ. V dropped 0 bases and J dropped 5 bases, with 13 bases sitting between them. This TCR was sampled from a female donor with multiple sclerosis, enrolled in a pregnancy study. This sample comprised CD4+ T cells from peripheral blood mononuclear cells, obtained in the second trimester of pregnancy. V gene TRBV4-2 combines with J gene TRBJ1-2; a weak D match, TRBD1 (6 bases). The CDR3 DNA sequence: TGTGCCAGCAGCCAAGACCGGACAGCCCCTTATGGCTACACCTTC. Translating gives CASSQDRTAPYGYTF.